The 17 T cell receptor beta chains below all came from one sample that was sequenced in a study of shared clonotypes between healthy human individuals. Libraries were prepared by immunoSEQ multiplex PCR; TCRdb keeps only in-frame clonotypes and omits some of them. The data contain 850,000 to 1,100,000 clones, approximately 75% of them singletons. Material: memory CD4+ T cells from PBMCs. Subset noted: CD45RA-negative fraction. The receptors were gathered from a man aged 18 to 29 in good health. Some clones in this sample may be carry-over from other donors' samples.

The rearrangement links TRBV11-2 to TRBJ2-5; D tentatively reads TRBD1 or TRBD2 (5 bases each). The germline CDR1 and CDR2 sequences are SGHAT and FQNNGV. Deletions cut 5 bases from V and 5 bases from J, with 12 bases between. This CDR3 has 13 residues. CDR3 residues: CASSRDLMETQYF. The CDR3 DNA is TGTGCCAGCAGCAGGGACCTGATGGAGACCCAGTACTTC.

A note on this clone: A much more abundant neighbour one base away suggests this may be a read error. The chain joins TRBV11-1 to TRBJ2-7; D gene uncertain. Trimming left V 4 bases short and J 3 bases short, with 7 bases between. The CDR3 consists of 12 residues. CDR1 and CDR2 from the germline V gene are SGHAT and FQDESV (reference sequence). The CDR3 spells CASSSQSYEQYF. Written as DNA, the CDR3 is TGTGCCAGCAGCTCTCAGAGCTACGAGCAGTACTTC.

CDR3 in amino acids: CASSVTMGPLATYEQYF. The DNA for the CDR3 is TGTGCCAGCAGTGTGACGATGGGACCCTTGGCGACCTACGAGCAGTACTTC. The gene calls are TRBV6-1 and TRBJ2-7, with D possibly being TRBD1 or TRBD2 (5 bases each). There are 17 residues in the CDR3. V dropped 4 bases and J dropped 2 bases, with 21 bases sitting between them. Per germline, CDR1 MNHNS and CDR2 SASEGT.

The chain uses TRBV7-8 and TRBJ2-5, with 7 bases aligning to TRBD1. The J call may not be correct, given that the DNA end is closer to TRBJ2-7. Germline assignment: CDR1 SGHVS and CDR2 FQNEAQ. CDR3 length: 15 amino acids. CDR3 sequence: CASSRSGQRPYEQYF. CDR3 coding DNA: TGTGCCAGCAGCAGATCGGGACAGAGGCCCTACGAGCAGTACTTC.

The rearrangement joins TRBV21-1 to TRBJ1-5; TRBD1 was called by the table and not checked on the DNA. TRBV21-1 is noted as a pseudogene. The CDR3 is made up of 15 amino acids. The CDR3 reads CASSKSGQGLQPQHF. CDR3 sequence (DNA): TGTGCCAGCAGCAAATCGGGCCAGGGCCTTCAGCCCCAGCATTTT.

Worth noting for this clone: This may come from a read error, since a much larger clone is one base off. The chain employs TRBV4-2 and TRBJ1-1, with D possibly matching TRBD1 (5 bases). In germline, CDR1 is LGHNA, CDR2 YNFKEQ. The CDR3 spans 14 residues. With 3 bases removed from V and 1 base from J, the gap between germline ends came to 9 bases. The CDR3 spells CASSHAGGNTEAFF. CDR3 bases: TGTGCCAGCAGCCATGCCGGGGGGAACACTGAAGCTTTCTTT.

V is TRBV2 and J is TRBJ1-2; no firm D call. This CDR3 spans 13 amino acids. Per the germline V gene, CDR1 is SNHLY and CDR2 is FYNNEI. Trimming cost V 8 bases and J 5 bases, with 15 bases left between them. The CDR3 DNA is TGTGCCAGCTCGGTCGGTAGTGGTTATGGCTACACCTTC. This translates into CASSVGSGYGYTF.

This chain uses TRBV29-1 with TRBJ2-1; D is undetermined. Germline CDR1 SQVTM, CDR2 ANQGSEA. Trimming removed 6 bases at V and 4 bases at J, with 13 bases between. The CDR3 runs to 13 residues. CDR3 sequence (DNA): TGCAGCGTCCAACGAGGAGATTACAATGAGCAGTTCTTC. Protein: CSVQRGDYNEQFF.

CDR3 sequence reads: CSVWVGGSNQPQHF. DNA of the CDR3: TGCAGCGTTTGGGTAGGGGGGAGCAATCAGCCCCAGCATTTT. This chain links TRBV29-1 with TRBJ1-5; tentatively, D is TRBD1 (6 bases). Germline V CDR1 and CDR2: SQVTM, ANQGSEA. This CDR3 is built from 14 residues. The V gene lost 5 bases and the J gene lost 1 base, with 12 bases spanning the gap.

The chain is built from TRBV5-4 and TRBJ2-3; TRBD1 aligns across 8 bases. Germline V CDR1 and CDR2: SGHNT, YYREEE (reference sequence). The CDR3 has 13 amino acids. Germline trimming cut 0 bases from V and 13 bases from J; bases unmatched to any gene: 7. CDR3 region: CASSLEYRGQEYF. CDR3 DNA: TGTGCCAGCAGCTTGGAGTATCGGGGACAGGAGTATTTT. Based on the CDR3 plus reference TRBV5-4 and TRBJ2-3, the full variable domain is ETGVTQSPTHLIKTRGQQVTLRCSSQSGHNTVSWYQQALGQGPQFIFQYYREEENGRGNFPPRFSGLQFPNYSSELNVNALELDDSALYLCASSLEYRGQEYFGPGTRLTVL.

The chain uses TRBV5-1 and TRBJ1-5; the D is unclear. The germline gives CDR1 SGHRS, CDR2 YFSETQ. V gave up 7 bases and J gave up 5 bases, with 13 bases separating them. CDR3 size: 13 residues. The CDR3 loop is CASAVQTDQPQHF. In DNA, the CDR3 is TGCGCCAGCGCAGTCCAGACCGATCAGCCCCAGCATTTT. Full variable domain (missing parts from reference TRBV5-1 and TRBJ1-5): KAGVTQTPRYLIKTRGQQVTLSCSPISGHRSVSWYQQTPGQGLQFLFEYFSETQRNKGNFPGRFSGRQFSNSRSEMNVSTLELGDSALYLCASAVQTDQPQHFGDGTRLSIL.

The chain is built from TRBV5-4 and TRBJ2-3; 7 bases match TRBD2. CDR3 length: 16 amino acids. The germline V gene has CDR1 SGHNT and CDR2 YYREEE (reference sequence). Germline trimming cut 4 bases from V and 0 bases from J; bases unmatched to any gene: 8. The CDR3 loop reads CASSQASSGSTDTQYF. The CDR3 DNA follows: TGTGCCAGCAGCCAAGCATCTAGCGGAAGCACAGATACGCAGTATTTT.

V and J are TRBV6-1 and TRBJ2-5, with TRBD1 identical over 7 bases. The V gene end was trimmed by 6 bases and the J gene end by 5 bases; junction bases not matched to a gene: 3. CDR3 length: 12 amino acids. Germline CDR1 MNHNS, CDR2 SASEGT. Here the CDR3 DNA reads TGTGCCAGCAGGGGACAGTTGGAGACCCAGTACTTC. It encodes CASRGQLETQYF.

V usage is TRBV28 and J usage is TRBJ2-3, with D tentatively TRBD1 (7 bases). Germline V gene data show CDR1 as MDHEN and CDR2 as SYDVKM. This CDR3 is 16 amino acids long. Trimming shortened V by 3 bases and J by 2 bases, and 15 bases separated the two germline ends. The CDR3: CASSFITGEDTDTQYF. CDR3 nucleotide sequence: TGTGCCAGCAGTTTCATAACAGGGGAGGACACAGATACGCAGTATTTT.

This chain uses TRBV10-2 with TRBJ2-7; D is ambiguous. Trimming stripped 2 bases from V and 2 bases from J, with 10 bases between. The CDR3 runs 14 residues. Germline CDR1 and CDR2: WSHSY and SAAADI. As DNA, the CDR3 is TGCGCCAGCAGTGAGATCTCCGGAACCTACGAGCAGTACTTC. Its translation: CASSEISGTYEQYF.

This chain connects TRBV5-1 to TRBJ1-4; D might be TRBD1 (5 bases). Germline CDR1 reads SGHRS; CDR2 reads YFSETQ. Trimming cost V 0 bases and J 2 bases, with 11 bases left between them. CDR3 length equals 16 residues. In DNA, the CDR3 is TGCGCCAGCAGCTTGGAGCAGGGTGGGACTAATGAAAAACTGTTTTTT. Translated: CASSLEQGGTNEKLFF.

This chain joins TRBV5-4 and TRBJ1-1, with a possible D match to TRBD1 (6 bases). V gave up 2 bases and J gave up 1 base, with 12 bases separating them. Germline V gene data show CDR1 as SGHNT and CDR2 as YYREEE (reference sequence). The CDR3 is made up of 15 amino acids. The CDR3 DNA reads as TGTGCCAGCAGCTTTTTTGGCAGGGGGAACACTGAAGCTTTCTTT. Translated, it gives CASSFFGRGNTEAFF. The complete variable domain, with remaining parts taken from reference TRBV5-4 and TRBJ1-1, reads ETGVTQSPTHLIKTRGQQVTLRCSSQSGHNTVSWYQQALGQGPQFIFQYYREEENGRGNFPPRFSGLQFPNYSSELNVNALELDDSALYLCASSFFGRGNTEAFFGQGTRLTVV.